This T cell receptor beta chain appears in the sequencing data of a study of T-cell reconstitution after alpha-beta-depleted transplantation in children. This clonotype was counted between two and nine times. Unique molecular identifiers were incorporated into the prepared TCRbeta library. TCRdb re-derived calls from the PCR reads in MiXCR, one entry per CDR3 protein. The sample carries some 600,000 distinct CDR3 sequences, 10% to 15% recorded once. V lost 2 bases to trimming and J lost 7 bases, with 15 bases between them. In germline, CDR1 is MNHEY, CDR2 SMNVEV (reference sequence). The CDR3 length is 14 residues.

The sequencing here drew on PBMCs, mostly from graft donor cells, taken 360 days after TCRalphabeta/CD19-depleted stem cell transplant. This chain joins TRBV27 and TRBJ2-7; a possible D gene is TRBD2 (6 bases). This receptor was obtained from a male patient between 10 and 17 years old who had a stem cell transplant for acute myeloid leukemia, so the T cells may come from the graft donor. The CDR3 coding sequence is TGTGCCAGCAGTTTAGGAGGGTCCCTGGGGGAGCAGTACTTC. Protein sequence: CASSLGGSLGEQYF.